Below, 5 T cell receptor beta chains from the same sample are listed, as sequenced in a study of human T cells and chemical hapten exposure. The time point was: patch test 3, about 24 weeks after DPC sensitization. Documented treatment: therapeutic diphenylcyclopropenone sensitization with weekly scalp DPC. One entry per CDR3 protein results from TCRdb running MiXCR on the RACE reads. Among roughly 97,000 distinct CDR3 sequences listed, 25% to 35% were seen once. The sequenced sample was whole blood, obtained in connection with sensitization to the hapten diphenylcyclopropenone (DPC). These receptors were taken from a man aged 35-49 years with alopecia areata. Some clones in this sample may be carry-over from other donors' samples.

The DNA of the CDR3 is TGTGCCAGCAGTTTTGGGGACAGGGGGCTCAATTCACCCCTCCACTTT. It codes for CASSFGDRGLNSPLHF. The J gene is TRBJ1-6, the V gene TRBV12-3 or TRBV12-4; 12 bases agree with TRBD1. With V trimmed by 3 bases and J by 7 bases, 4 bases remained unmatched. The CDR3 consists of 16 residues.

This clonotype turned up a few times. The chain couples TRBV20-1 to TRBJ1-2, with D perhaps TRBD1 (6 bases). Trimming took 4 bases from V and 5 from J, leaving 17 bases between them. Per the germline V gene, CDR1 is DFQATT and CDR2 is SNEGSKA (reference sequence). CDR3 length: 14 amino acids. CDR3 DNA sequence: TGCAGTGCTAAACGTCGGACAGCAAATTATGGCTACACCTTC. Translation gives CSAKRRTANYGYTF.

The rearrangement links TRBV7-8 to TRBJ1-1; no clear D gene. Germline CDR1 is SGHVS and CDR2 is FQNEAQ. The CDR3 totals 13 residues. With 1 base removed from V and 4 bases from J, the gap between germline ends came to 7 bases. CDR3 region: CASSLVDGTEAFF. The CDR3 DNA reads as TGTGCCAGCAGCTTAGTGGACGGCACTGAAGCTTTCTTT.

The chain is built from TRBV27 and TRBJ1-1; possible D gene TRBD1, 5 bases. The ends were cut back, 5 bases at V and 3 bases at J, with 19 bases in the middle. Germline assignment: CDR1 MNHEY and CDR2 SMNVEV (reference sequence). This CDR3 region has 16 residues. The CDR3: CASSQTQGEGYTEAFF. The DNA of the CDR3 is TGTGCCAGCAGTCAGACTCAGGGCGAAGGGTACACTGAAGCTTTCTTT.

The chain links TRBV15 to TRBJ1-1, with 10 bases fitting TRBD1. Germline trimming cut 3 bases from V and 4 bases from J; bases unmatched to any gene: 8. CDR3 length equals 16 residues. Germline CDR1 LNHNV, CDR2 YYDKDF (reference sequence). CDR3 nucleotide sequence: TGTGCCACCAGCAGGTACAGAGGGACAGGGGTCACTGAAGCTTTCTTT. This encodes CATSRYRGTGVTEAFF. Using reference TRBV15 and TRBJ1-1 for the parts outside the CDR3, the full variable domain is DAMVIQNPRYQVTQFGKPVTLSCSQTLNHNVMYWYQQKSSQAPKLLFHYYDKDFNNEADTPDNFQSRRPNTSFCFLDIRSPGLGDTAMYLCATSRYRGTGVTEAFFGQGTRLTVV.